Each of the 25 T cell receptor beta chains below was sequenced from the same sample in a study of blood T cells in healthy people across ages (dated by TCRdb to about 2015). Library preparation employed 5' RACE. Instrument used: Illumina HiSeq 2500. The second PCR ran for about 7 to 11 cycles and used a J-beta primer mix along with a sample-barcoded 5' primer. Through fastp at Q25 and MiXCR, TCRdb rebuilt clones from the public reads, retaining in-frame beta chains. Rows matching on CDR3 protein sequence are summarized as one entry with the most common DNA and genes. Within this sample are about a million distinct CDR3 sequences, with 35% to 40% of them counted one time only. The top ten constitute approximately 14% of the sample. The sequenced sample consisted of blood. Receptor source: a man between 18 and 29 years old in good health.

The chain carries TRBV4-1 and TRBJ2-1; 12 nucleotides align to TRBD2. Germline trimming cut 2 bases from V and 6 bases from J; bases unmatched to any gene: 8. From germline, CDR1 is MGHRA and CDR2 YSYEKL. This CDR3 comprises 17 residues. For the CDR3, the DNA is TGCGCCAGCAGCCAAACCCCGACTAGCGGGAGCGTCAATGAGCAGTTCTTC. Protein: CASSQTPTSGSVNEQFF.

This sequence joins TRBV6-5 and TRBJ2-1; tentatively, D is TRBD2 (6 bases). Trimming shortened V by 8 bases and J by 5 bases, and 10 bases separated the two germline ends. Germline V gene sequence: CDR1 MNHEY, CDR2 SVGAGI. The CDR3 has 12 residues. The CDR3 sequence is CASREWDNEQFF. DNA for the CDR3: TGTGCCAGCCGGGAGTGGGACAATGAGCAGTTCTTC.

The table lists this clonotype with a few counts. For the CDR3, the DNA is TGTGCCAGCAGTGAAGCCGACAGGGGGCGAGATGTCGAAGCTTTCTTT. This gives the protein CASSEADRGRDVEAFF. J is TRBJ1-1 and V is TRBV2; the match to TRBD1 covers 10 bases. The CDR3 is 16 residues long. Per germline, CDR1 SNHLY and CDR2 FYNNEI. Trimming cost V 0 bases and J 8 bases; bases outside gene matches: 9.

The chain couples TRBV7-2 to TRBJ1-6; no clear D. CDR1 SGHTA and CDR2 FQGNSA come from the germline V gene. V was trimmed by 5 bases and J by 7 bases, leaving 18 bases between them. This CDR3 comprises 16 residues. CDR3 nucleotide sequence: TGTGCCAGCAGCCTTAGTGACACCACCAGAAATTCACCCCTCCACTTT. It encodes CASSLSDTTRNSPLHF.

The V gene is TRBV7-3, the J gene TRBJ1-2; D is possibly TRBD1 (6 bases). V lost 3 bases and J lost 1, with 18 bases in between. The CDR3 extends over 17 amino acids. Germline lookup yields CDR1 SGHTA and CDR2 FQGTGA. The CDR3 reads CASSFYGEQGNNYGYTF. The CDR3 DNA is TGTGCCAGCAGCTTTTACGGCGAACAGGGAAATAACTATGGCTACACCTTC. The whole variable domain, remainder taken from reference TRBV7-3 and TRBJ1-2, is GAGVSQTPSNKVTEKGKYVELRCDPISGHTALYWYRQSLGQGPEFLIYFQGTGAADDSGLPNDRFFAVRPEGSVSTLKIQRTERGDSAVYLCASSFYGEQGNNYGYTFGSGTRLTVV.

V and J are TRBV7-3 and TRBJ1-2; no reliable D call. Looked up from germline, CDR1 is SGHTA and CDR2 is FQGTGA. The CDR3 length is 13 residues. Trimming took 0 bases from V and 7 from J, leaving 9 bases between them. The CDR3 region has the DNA TGTGCCAGCAGCTTAACATTCGGTGCTGGCTACACCTTC. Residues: CASSLTFGAGYTF.

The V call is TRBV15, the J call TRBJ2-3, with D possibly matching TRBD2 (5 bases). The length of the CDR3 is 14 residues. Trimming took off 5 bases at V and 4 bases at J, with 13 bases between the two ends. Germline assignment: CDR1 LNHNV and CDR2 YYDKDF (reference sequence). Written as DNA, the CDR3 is TGTGCCACCAGCCCCCGATTGGAGGCAGATACGCAGTATTTT. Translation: CATSPRLEADTQYF.

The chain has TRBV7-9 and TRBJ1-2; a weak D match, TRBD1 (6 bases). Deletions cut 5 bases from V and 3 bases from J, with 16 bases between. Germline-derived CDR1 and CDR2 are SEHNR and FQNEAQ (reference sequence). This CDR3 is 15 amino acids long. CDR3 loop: CASSPRAGADYGYTF. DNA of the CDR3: TGTGCCAGCAGCCCAAGAGCAGGGGCCGACTATGGCTACACCTTC.

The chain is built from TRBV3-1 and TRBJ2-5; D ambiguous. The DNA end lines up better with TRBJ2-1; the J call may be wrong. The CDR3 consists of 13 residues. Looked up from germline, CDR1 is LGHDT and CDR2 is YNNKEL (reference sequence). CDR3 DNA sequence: TGTGCCAGCAGCCAAGGGAATCAAGAGACCCAGTTCTTC. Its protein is CASSQGNQETQFF.

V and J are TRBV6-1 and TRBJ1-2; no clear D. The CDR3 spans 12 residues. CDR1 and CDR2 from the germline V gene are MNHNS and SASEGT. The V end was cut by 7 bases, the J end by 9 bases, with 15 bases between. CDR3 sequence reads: CASTEPGLSYTF. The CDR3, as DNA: TGTGCCAGCACCGAGCCGGGGTTGAGCTACACCTTC.

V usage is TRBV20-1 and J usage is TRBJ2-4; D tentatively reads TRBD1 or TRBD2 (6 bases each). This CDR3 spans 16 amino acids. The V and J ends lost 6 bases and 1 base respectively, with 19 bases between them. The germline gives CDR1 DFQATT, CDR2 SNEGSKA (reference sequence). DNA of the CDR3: TGCAGTGCGAGCCTCGGGGGCGAACGGGCCAAAAACATTCAGTACTTC. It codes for CSASLGGERAKNIQYF.

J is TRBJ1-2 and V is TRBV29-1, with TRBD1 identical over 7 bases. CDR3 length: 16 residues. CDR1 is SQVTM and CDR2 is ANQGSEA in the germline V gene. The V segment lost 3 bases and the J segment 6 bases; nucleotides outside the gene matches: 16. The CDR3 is CSVEFMGQPRNHGYTF. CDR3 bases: TGCAGCGTTGAGTTTATGGGACAGCCCCGCAACCATGGCTACACCTTC.

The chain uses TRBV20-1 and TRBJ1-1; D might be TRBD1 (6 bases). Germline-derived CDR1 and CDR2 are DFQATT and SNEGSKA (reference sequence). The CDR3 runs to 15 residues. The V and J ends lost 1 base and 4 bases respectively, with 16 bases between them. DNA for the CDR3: TGCAGTGCTAGAGCCCCCGTACAGGGATCCACTGAAGCTTTCTTT. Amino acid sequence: CSARAPVQGSTEAFF.

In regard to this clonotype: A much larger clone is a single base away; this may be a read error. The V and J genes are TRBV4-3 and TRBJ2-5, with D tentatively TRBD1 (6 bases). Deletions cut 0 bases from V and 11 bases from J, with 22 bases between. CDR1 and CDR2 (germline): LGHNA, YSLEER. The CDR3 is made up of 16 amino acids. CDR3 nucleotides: TGCGCCAGCAGCCAAGATAGTACAGGGTCTGACGCTGAGCAGTACTTC. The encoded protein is CASSQDSTGSDAEQYF.

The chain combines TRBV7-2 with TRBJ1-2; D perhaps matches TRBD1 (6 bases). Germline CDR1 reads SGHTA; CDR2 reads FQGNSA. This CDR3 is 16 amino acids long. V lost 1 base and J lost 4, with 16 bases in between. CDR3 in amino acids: CASSLEGAQGGYGYTF. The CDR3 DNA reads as TGTGCCAGCAGCTTAGAGGGTGCACAGGGAGGCTATGGCTACACCTTC.

The CDR3 loop is CASSFSRAGELFF. The CDR3 region has the DNA TGTGCCAGCAGCTTTTCCCGGGCCGGGGAGCTGTTTTTT. V usage is TRBV7-2 and J usage is TRBJ2-2; D gene unclear. The length of the CDR3 is 13 residues. Trimming shortened V by 3 bases and J by 6 bases, and 8 bases separated the two germline ends. Germline CDR1 and CDR2: SGHTA and FQGNSA. The whole variable domain, filled in from reference TRBV7-2 and TRBJ2-2, reads GAGVSQSPSNKVTEKGKDVELRCDPISGHTALYWYRQSLGQGLEFLIYFQGNSAPDKSGLPSDRFSAERTGGSVSTLTIQRTQQEDSAVYLCASSFSRAGELFFGEGSRLTVL.

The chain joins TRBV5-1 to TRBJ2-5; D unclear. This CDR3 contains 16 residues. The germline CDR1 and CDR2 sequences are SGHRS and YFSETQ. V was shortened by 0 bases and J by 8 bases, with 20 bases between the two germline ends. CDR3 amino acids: CASSLVPAYLKKTQYF. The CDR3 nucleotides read TGCGCCAGCAGCTTGGTTCCAGCCTACTTGAAGAAAACCCAGTACTTC.

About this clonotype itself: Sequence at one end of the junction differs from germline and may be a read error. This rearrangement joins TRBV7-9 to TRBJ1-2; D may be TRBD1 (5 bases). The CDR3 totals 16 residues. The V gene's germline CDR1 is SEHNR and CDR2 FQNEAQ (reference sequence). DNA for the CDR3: TGTGCCAGCAGCTTCACCGGGACGGCGCGTAACTATGACTACACCTTC. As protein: CASSFTGTARNYDYTF.

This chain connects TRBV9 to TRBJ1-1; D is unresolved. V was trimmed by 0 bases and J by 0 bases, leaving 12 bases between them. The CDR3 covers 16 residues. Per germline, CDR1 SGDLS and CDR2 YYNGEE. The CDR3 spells CASSVGLGKMNTEAFF. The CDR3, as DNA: TGTGCCAGCAGCGTAGGACTGGGCAAAATGAACACTGAAGCTTTCTTT.

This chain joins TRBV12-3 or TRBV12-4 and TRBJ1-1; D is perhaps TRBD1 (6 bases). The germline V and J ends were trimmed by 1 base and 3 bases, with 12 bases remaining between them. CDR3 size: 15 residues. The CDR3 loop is CASSLGDPGDTEAFF. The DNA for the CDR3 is TGTGCCAGCAGTTTAGGTGACCCAGGGGACACTGAAGCTTTCTTT.

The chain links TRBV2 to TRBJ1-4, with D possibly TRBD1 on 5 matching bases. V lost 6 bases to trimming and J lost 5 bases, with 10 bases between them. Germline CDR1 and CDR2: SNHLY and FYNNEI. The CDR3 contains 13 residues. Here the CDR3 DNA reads TGTGCCAGCAGCAGGGCGCCCAATGAAAAACTGTTTTTT. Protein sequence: CASSRAPNEKLFF.

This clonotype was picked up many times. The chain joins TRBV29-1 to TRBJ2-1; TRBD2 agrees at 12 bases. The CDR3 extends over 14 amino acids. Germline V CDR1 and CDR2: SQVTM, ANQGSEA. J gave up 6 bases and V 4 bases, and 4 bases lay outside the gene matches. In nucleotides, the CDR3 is TGCAGCGTTGTCGGACTAGCGGGGCTCAATGAGCAGTTCTTC. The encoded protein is CSVVGLAGLNEQFF.

The DNA of the CDR3 is TGTGCCATCAGGACTACAGGGGCCGCCCTCTATGGCTACACCTTC. It translates to CAIRTTGAALYGYTF. V and J are TRBV10-3 and TRBJ1-2; 7 bases fit TRBD1. The CDR3 runs 15 residues. Trimming took 6 bases from V and 4 from J; bases not matched to a gene: 11. Germline V gives CDR1 ENHRY, CDR2 SYGVKD.

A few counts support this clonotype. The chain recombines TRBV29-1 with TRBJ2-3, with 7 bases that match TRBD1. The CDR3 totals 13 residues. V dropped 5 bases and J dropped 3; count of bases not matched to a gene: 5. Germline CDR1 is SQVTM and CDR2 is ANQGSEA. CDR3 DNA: TGCAGCGTTAGGGACAGTTTTACAGATACGCAGTATTTT. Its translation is CSVRDSFTDTQYF.

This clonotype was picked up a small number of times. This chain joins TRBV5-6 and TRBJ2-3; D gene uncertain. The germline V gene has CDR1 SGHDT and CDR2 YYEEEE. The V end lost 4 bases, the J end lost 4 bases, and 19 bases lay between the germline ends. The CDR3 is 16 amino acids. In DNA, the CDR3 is TGTGCCAGCAGCCCGCGCGATCGTTCGAGCCCAGATACGCAGTATTTT. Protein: CASSPRDRSSPDTQYF.